A selection of T cell receptor beta chains follows, all from one sample in a study of identical twins. One entry per CDR3 protein results from TCRdb running MiXCR on the 5' RACE reads. The sample yields under 800,000 distinct CDR3 sequences, less than 25% seen once. These data also featured in a second study, about T cells expressing NK-cell markers.

Sequencing input: PBMCs. These receptors came from a woman aged 18-30 years in good health. Both conserved end residues are trimmed from each CDR3. D genes are given only for firm matches.

CDR3: SVDSGQGYEQY
D: TRBD1
V: TRBV29-1

CDR3: ASSLESPQIFRF
D: .
V: TRBV5-1

CDR3: ASSFFYRGFSYEQY
D: TRBD1
V: TRBV5-5

CDR3: SAPDFKAETQY
D: .
V: TRBV20-1

CDR3: ASSQALGTPFTYEQY
D: .
V: TRBV4-3

CDR3: SARLVDTEAF
D: .
V: TRBV20-1

CDR3: ASSSQAADNEQF
D: .
V: TRBV7-2

CDR3: STGPGLTPDTQY
D: .
V: TRBV29-1

CDR3: AISESGVDSPLH
D: .
V: TRBV10-3

CDR3: ASSERGTFPGEQY
D: .
V: TRBV9

CDR3: SAPRRSGEKLF
D: .
V: TRBV20-1

CDR3: ASRIQGGQPQH
D: TRBD1
V: TRBV12-3/TRBV12-4

CDR3: ASSPSTGQNEQF
D: .
V: TRBV5-1

CDR3: ASSDGTNYNEQF
D: .
V: TRBV6-4

CDR3: ASSWTRYNEQF
D: TRBD2
V: TRBV7-6

CDR3: ASSSTGTRTGELF
D: .
V: TRBV5-1

CDR3: ASRFTQGPNYGYT
D: .
V: TRBV12-3/TRBV12-4

CDR3: ATSRVGRYNEQF
D: .
V: TRBV15

CDR3: ASSLMGTSTGELF
D: .
V: TRBV7-9

CDR3: SVEERLTSSTDTQY
D: .
V: TRBV29-1

CDR3: ASSLTPGTSGSWYEQY
D: TRBD2
V: TRBV11-2

CDR3: ASSYTGQGTDTQY
D: TRBD1
V: TRBV6-5

CDR3: ASSWGHRETQY
D: .
V: TRBV12-3/TRBV12-4

CDR3: ASSEAWGLGTQY
D: .
V: TRBV6-1

CDR3: ASLGRTGNTEAF
D: .
V: TRBV18

CDR3: ASSYSPLGELF
D: .
V: TRBV6-2/TRBV6-3

CDR3: ASSAGQTNTGELF
D: .
V: TRBV11-2

CDR3: SASSGSGPGELF
D: .
V: TRBV20-1

CDR3: ASSYPGTYAVSNQPQH
D: .
V: TRBV6-1

CDR3: ATSRDKSYEQY
D: .
V: TRBV15

CDR3: ATGPGLAYNEQF
D: TRBD2
V: TRBV5-1

CDR3: ASSPPGGSMNTEAF
D: .
V: TRBV7-6

CDR3: ASSLKPNSPLH
D: .
V: TRBV12-3/TRBV12-4

CDR3: SANPTLASYRDEQF
D: .
V: TRBV20-1

CDR3: ASSYAGAPNSPLH
D: .
V: TRBV6-2/TRBV6-3

CDR3: ASSGTRTGVVGYT
D: TRBD1
V: TRBV7-9

CDR3: ASSEGTSGGGEQY
D: TRBD2
V: TRBV27

CDR3: ASSTTSGRSF
D: TRBD2
V: TRBV5-1

CDR3: ASSSPGHRRRTYEQY
D: .
V: TRBV6-9

CDR3: ATSRDITGAGYEQY
D: .
V: TRBV15

CDR3: ASSPPNSLTSGRQNEQF
D: TRBD2
V: TRBV18

CDR3: ASSPIGVNTEAF
D: .
V: TRBV5-1

CDR3: SARDATASSYNEQF
D: .
V: TRBV20-1

CDR3: ASSPRSRGEEQY
D: TRBD2
V: TRBV3-1